A single sample gave rise to the 2 T cell receptor beta chains below, sequenced in a study of radiotherapy plus CTLA-4 blockade in lung cancer. Produced via immunoSEQ multiplex PCR; TCRdb's table is partial and in-frame only. The table shows more than 90,000 clones, with 81% occurring only once. The sample in question was peripheral blood, obtained from a patient treated with radiotherapy plus ipilimumab. All receptors come from a human donor with non-small cell lung cancer that progressed on radiotherapy plus ipilimumab. Some clones in this sample may be carry-over from other donors' samples.

The chain joins TRBV5-1 to TRBJ2-6, with D possibly matching TRBD2 (5 bases). The germline V gene encodes CDR1 SGHRS and CDR2 YFSETQ. The CDR3 is 17 amino acids. Trimming took 1 base from V and 6 from J, leaving 17 bases between them. The CDR3 DNA reads as TGCGCCAGCAGCTTGCGGGAAACCCGTAACGAGGCCAACGTCCTGACTTTC. It specifies CASSLRETRNEANVLTF.

The chain employs TRBV5-1 and TRBJ2-3; perhaps TRBD1 as D (5 bases). Per germline, CDR1 SGHRS and CDR2 YFSETQ. Trimming removed 5 bases at V and 2 bases at J, with 12 bases between. CDR3 length equals 14 residues. The CDR3 DNA is TGCGCCAGCAGTCAGGGCTTCCTCACAGATACGCAGTATTTT. Amino acids: CASSQGFLTDTQYF.